This T cell receptor (beta chain) is from a study of blood T cell repertoires in COVID-19. The germline V gene has CDR1 MNHEY and CDR2 SVGAGI. The V and J ends lost 8 bases and 4 bases respectively, with 18 bases between them. The CDR3 loop spans 14 amino acids. In the study's own analysis: Nucleated cell counts were estimated from reference gene primer amplification. Here immunoSEQ multiplex PCR was the method, and the copy in TCRdb shows in-frame clones only, minus some. V and J calls and clone size follow that table, whereas D and trimming were derived from the DNA. Seen here are about 260,000 clones, about 85% observed once, and the top ten hold less than 5%.

This TCR was recovered from a man in his 60s with acute or convalescent COVID-19. Sequenced: peripheral blood. The V call is TRBV6-5, the J call TRBJ2-7, with D possibly TRBD2 on 6 matching bases. CDR3 protein: CASLGLSAGYEQYF. CDR3 in DNA: TGTGCCAGCCTCGGGCTTTCGGCGGGATACGAGCAGTACTTC.